The 27 T cell receptor beta chains below were found in one sample sequenced in a study of blood T cell repertoires in COVID-19. Assay used: immunoSEQ multiplex PCR; TCRdb lists only in-frame clones, some missing. The table records 150,000 to 200,000 clones, less than 90% of them present only once. Sequencing was performed on peripheral blood. These receptors were obtained from a man aged 70-80 years with active or convalescent COVID-19.

CDR3 nucleotide sequence: TGCGCCAGCAGTCGGACAGTAACCGGGGAGCTGTTTTTT. It encodes CASSRTVTGELFF. This chain links TRBV5-1 with TRBJ2-2; D possibly corresponds to TRBD1 (6 bases). CDR1 is SGHRS and CDR2 is YFSETQ in the germline V gene. This CDR3 spans 13 amino acids. The V end was cut by 5 bases, the J end by 5 bases, with 10 bases between.

This clone showed up just a few times. CDR3 DNA: TGTGCCAGCAGTTACGATCGGGTTTCCCACGAGCAGTACTTC. It specifies CASSYDRVSHEQYF. The chain is built from TRBV6-2 or TRBV6-3 and TRBJ2-7; no clear D. Looked up from germline, CDR1 is MNHEY and CDR2 is SVGEGT. CDR3 length: 14 residues. Trimming stripped 2 bases from V and 5 bases from J, with 13 bases between.

V and J are TRBV4-3 and TRBJ2-7, with 9 bases aligning to TRBD1. Germline-derived CDR1 and CDR2 are LGHNA and YSLEER. The CDR3 extends over 15 amino acids. J gave up 7 bases and V 0 bases, and 7 bases lay outside the gene matches. This chain's CDR3 is CASSQDRRQGVEQYF. The CDR3 DNA is TGCGCCAGCAGCCAAGATCGCCGACAGGGGGTAGAGCAGTACTTC.

The chain employs TRBV6-5 and TRBJ1-5; the D is unclear. Trimming stripped 8 bases from V and 4 bases from J, with 18 bases between. The CDR3 totals 15 residues. The V gene's germline CDR1 is MNHEY and CDR2 SVGAGI. CDR3: CASAPGRVENQPQHF. The CDR3 DNA is TGTGCCAGCGCTCCGGGTCGGGTTGAGAATCAGCCCCAGCATTTT.

This chain joins TRBV6-1 and TRBJ1-2; maybe TRBD1 (5 bases). Per the germline V gene, CDR1 is MNHNS and CDR2 is SASEGT. The CDR3 has 12 residues. V lost 3 bases to trimming and J lost 5 bases, with 7 bases between them. CDR3 DNA: TGTGCCAGCAGTGATGCAGGGTATGGCTACACCTTC. Its protein is CASSDAGYGYTF.

This clone has a single count. This chain links TRBV5-4 with TRBJ1-1, with 7 positions matching TRBD1. This CDR3 is 15 amino acids long. The V segment lost 1 base and the J segment 0 bases; nucleotides outside the gene matches: 3. The germline CDR1 and CDR2 sequences are SGHNT and YYREEE (reference sequence). CDR3 loop: CASSLSQGVNTEAFF. CDR3 nucleotide sequence: TGTGCCAGCAGCTTGTCCCAGGGGGTGAACACTGAAGCTTTCTTT.

The genes are TRBV4-3 and TRBJ1-4; 8 bases agree with TRBD1. V lost 0 bases, J lost 1 base, and 10 bases stayed unmatched. CDR3 length equals 19 residues. Germline CDR1 reads LGHNA; CDR2 reads YSLEER. For the CDR3, the DNA is TGCGCCAGCAGCCAAGAAGGGAGACAGGGGCCCTTAACTAATGAAAAACTGTTTTTT. Protein: CASSQEGRQGPLTNEKLFF.

The chain recombines TRBV7-8 with TRBJ1-5; 7 positions agree with TRBD1. The J segment lost 0 bases and the V segment lost 5 bases, leaving 7 bases of the junction unmatched. CDR3 length: 16 residues. Germline V gene sequence: CDR1 SGHVS, CDR2 FQNEAQ. The CDR3 is CASSQRGRNSNQPQHF. CDR3 coding DNA: TGTGCCAGCAGCCAGAGGGGGCGAAATAGCAATCAGCCCCAGCATTTT.

V usage is TRBV7-9 and J usage is TRBJ2-2; TRBD1 agrees at 7 bases. Germline trimming cut 5 bases from V and 3 bases from J; bases unmatched to any gene: 6. Germline V lookup: CDR1 SEHNR, CDR2 FQNEAQ (reference sequence). There are 15 residues in the CDR3. The CDR3 spells CASSKNRGYTGELFF. The CDR3 nucleotides are TGTGCCAGCAGCAAAAACAGGGGATACACCGGGGAGCTGTTTTTT. The complete variable domain, with remaining parts taken from reference TRBV7-9 and TRBJ2-2, reads DTGVSQNPRHKITKRGQNVTFRCDPISEHNRLYWYRQTLGQGPEFLTYFQNEAQLEKSRLLSDRFSAERPKGSFSTLEIQRTEQGDSAMYLCASSKNRGYTGELFFGEGSRLTVL.

The chain couples TRBV5-5 to TRBJ2-6; TRBD1 might be the D (5 bases). This CDR3 region has 18 residues. Germline V gives CDR1 SGHKS, CDR2 YYEKEE (reference sequence). Between the trimmed V and J ends, which lost 1 base and 0 bases, there was a span of 14 bases. CDR3 sequence: CASSLLRQGISGANVLTF. For the CDR3, the DNA is TGTGCCAGCAGCTTGCTTAGGCAGGGCATCTCTGGGGCCAACGTCCTGACTTTC.

V gene TRBV11-2 combines with J gene TRBJ2-7; a possible D gene is TRBD1 (6 bases). CDR3 length equals 16 residues. V was trimmed by 4 bases and J by 0 bases, leaving 16 bases between them. Per germline, CDR1 SGHAT and CDR2 FQNNGV. The CDR3 loop reads CASSSLRGRPSYEQYF. The CDR3 DNA reads as TGTGCCAGCAGCTCTCTTAGGGGGAGACCCTCCTACGAGCAGTACTTC. Filled out from reference TRBV11-2 and TRBJ2-7, the complete variable domain reads EAGVAQSPRYKIIEKRQSVAFWCNPISGHATLYWYQQILGQGPKLLIQFQNNGVVDDSQLPKDRFSAERLKGVDSTLKIQPAKLEDSAVYLCASSSLRGRPSYEQYFGPGTRLTVT.

CDR3 region: CASSLGVLAVNTGELFF. The CDR3 DNA reads as TGCGCCAGCAGCTTGGGAGTGCTAGCGGTTAACACCGGGGAGCTGTTTTTT. The rearrangement links TRBV5-1 to TRBJ2-2, with 7 bases that match TRBD2. Per germline, CDR1 SGHRS and CDR2 YFSETQ. This CDR3 comprises 17 residues. V lost 0 bases and J lost 2; bases outside the gene matches: 7.

V usage is TRBV28 and J usage is TRBJ2-2, with 7 nucleotides matching TRBD2. Germline values: CDR1 MDHEN, CDR2 SYDVKM. Germline trimming cut 3 bases from V and 5 bases from J; bases unmatched to any gene: 6. The CDR3 runs to 15 residues. In DNA form, the CDR3 reads TGTGCCAGCAGTTTGGGGGGGATGGGAACCGGGGAGCTGTTTTTT. Translating gives CASSLGGMGTGELFF.

This clone has just one count. The rearrangement links TRBV5-1 to TRBJ2-2; D might be TRBD2 (6 bases). The CDR3 is made up of 16 amino acids. Per germline, CDR1 SGHRS and CDR2 YFSETQ. V dropped 6 bases and J dropped 0 bases, with 15 bases sitting between them. In DNA form, the CDR3 reads TGCGCCAGCACCGCGGGGCAGGGATCGAACACCGGGGAGCTGTTTTTT. Its translation is CASTAGQGSNTGELFF.

This clone has a single count. The chain has TRBV7-2 and TRBJ1-2; D gene ambiguous. The CDR3 has 14 amino acids. The germline V gene has CDR1 SGHTA and CDR2 FQGNSA. The ends were cut back, 4 bases at V and 5 bases at J, with 14 bases in the middle. CDR3 in amino acids: CASSSERGPYGYTF. The CDR3 bases are TGTGCCAGCAGCTCAGAACGCGGGCCATATGGCTACACCTTC.

The J gene is TRBJ2-1, the V gene TRBV2, with a possible D match to TRBD1 (5 bases). The CDR3 runs 15 residues. Germline values: CDR1 SNHLY, CDR2 FYNNEI. V dropped 6 bases and J dropped 0 bases, with 12 bases sitting between them. The CDR3: CASRPRASSYNEQFF. The DNA for the CDR3 is TGTGCCAGCAGGCCCAGGGCGAGCTCCTACAATGAGCAGTTCTTC.

This chain links TRBV6-1 with TRBJ1-5; 11 nucleotides agree with TRBD1. This CDR3 contains 13 residues. The germline gives CDR1 MNHNS, CDR2 SASEGT. Trimming took 9 bases from V and 7 from J; bases not matched to a gene: 5. The CDR3 DNA sequence: TGTGCCAGAAAGGGACAGGGGGAGCAGCCCCAGCATTTT. Encoded protein: CARKGQGEQPQHF.

The chain joins TRBV5-6 to TRBJ2-3; TRBD2 matches at 9 bases. Per the germline V gene, CDR1 is SGHDT and CDR2 is YYEEEE. The V gene end was trimmed by 3 bases and the J gene end by 3 bases; junction bases not matched to a gene: 5. This CDR3 comprises 15 residues. The CDR3 DNA reads as TGTGCCAGCAGCTCTAGCGGGGTGGGTACAGATACGCAGTATTTT. Protein sequence: CASSSSGVGTDTQYF.

The genes are TRBV3-1 (or the pseudogene TRBV3-2) and TRBJ2-7, with D unclear. Germline CDR1 LGHDT, CDR2 YNNKEL (reference sequence). The CDR3 loop spans 11 amino acids. The V gene lost 4 bases and the J gene lost 2 bases, with 3 bases spanning the gap. This CDR3 reads CASSLTYEQYF. CDR3 nucleotides: TGTGCCAGCAGCCTCACCTACGAGCAGTACTTC.

This chain links TRBV7-9 with TRBJ2-2; 7 nucleotides align to TRBD1. The CDR3 loop spans 17 amino acids. Losses at the gene ends were 0 bases for V and 6 bases for J; bases not matched to a gene: 10. Germline V CDR1 and CDR2: SEHNR, FQNEAQ (reference sequence). CDR3: CASSLAHPRGLPGELFF. CDR3 bases: TGTGCCAGCAGCTTAGCGCACCCGAGGGGGCTACCCGGGGAGCTGTTTTTT.

V is TRBV28 and J is TRBJ1-2, with 9 bases lining up with TRBD1. In germline, CDR1 is MDHEN, CDR2 SYDVKM. This CDR3 spans 15 amino acids. V shed 7 bases and J 5 bases; nucleotides not matched to a gene: 11. The CDR3 is CASTIPGQGSYGYTF. CDR3 DNA sequence: TGTGCCAGCACCATTCCGGGACAGGGATCTTATGGCTACACCTTC.

This chain connects TRBV7-8 to TRBJ1-6; weak D call: TRBD1 (6 bases). The germline V gene encodes CDR1 SGHVS and CDR2 FQNEAQ. Trimming stripped 3 bases from V and 8 bases from J, with 14 bases between. The CDR3 totals 15 residues. CDR3 amino acids: CASSFQLQGYSPLHF. Here the CDR3 DNA reads TGTGCCAGCAGCTTTCAGTTGCAGGGGTATTCACCCCTCCACTTT.

The rearrangement joins TRBV10-3 to TRBJ2-7; 7 nucleotides align to TRBD2. V shed 6 bases, J shed 4 bases, and the junction held 12 bases outside the gene matches. This CDR3 has 15 residues. Germline CDR1 ENHRY, CDR2 SYGVKD. CDR3 amino acids: CAISGGAGVNYEQYF. The CDR3 nucleotides read TGTGCCATCAGCGGGGGTGCGGGAGTCAATTACGAGCAGTACTTC.

The chain recombines TRBV6-1 with TRBJ2-1, with TRBD2 identical over 11 bases. Looked up from germline, CDR1 is MNHNS and CDR2 is SASEGT. J lost 0 bases, V lost 4 bases, and 11 bases had no gene match. CDR3 length: 19 residues. CDR3 coding DNA: TGTGCCAGCAGTGGGATGGATAGCGGGGGGGCGTCCTCCTACAATGAGCAGTTCTTC. It encodes CASSGMDSGGASSYNEQFF.

This clone was seen a single time. The CDR3, as DNA: TGTGCCAGCAGCAAAGCTGTAGGGCTAGCGGGAGTTAGAGAACAAGAGACCCAGTACTTC. Its translation: CASSKAVGLAGVREQETQYF. V and J are TRBV21-1 and TRBJ2-5; TRBD2, as called in the table, went unchecked against the DNA. TRBV21-1 is annotated as a pseudogene. This CDR3 has 20 amino acids.

The chain is built from TRBV6-5 and TRBJ1-6; 8 nucleotides agree with TRBD1. With 6 bases clipped from V and 3 bases from J, the junction kept 4 bases outside the gene matches. Germline assignment: CDR1 MNHEY and CDR2 SVGAGI. This CDR3 is built from 15 residues. CDR3 residues: CASRTGAYYNSPLHF. The DNA for the CDR3 is TGTGCCAGCAGGACAGGGGCCTACTATAATTCACCCCTCCACTTT.

The chain carries TRBV15 and TRBJ2-7; D unresolved. Per germline, CDR1 LNHNV and CDR2 YYDKDF (reference sequence). The CDR3 is 16 amino acids. V gave up 1 base and J gave up 3 bases, with 16 bases separating them. The CDR3 spells CATSRAEDLSRYEQYF. The CDR3 region has the DNA TGTGCCACCAGCAGAGCGGAAGACTTGTCACGCTACGAGCAGTACTTC.